These 27 T cell receptor beta chains share one sample of origin, sequenced in a study of blood T cells in healthy people across ages. A second PCR, run for roughly 7 to 12 cycles, used a sample-barcoded 5' primer plus a J-beta primer mix. A single record per CDR3 protein comes from TCRdb applying MiXCR to the 5' RACE reads. The table lists 1,800,000 or so distinct CDR3 sequences, 35% to 50% of them singletons. Input material: blood. These receptor sequences come from a human donor in good health.

This clonotype was seen only a few times. The V and J genes are TRBV7-9 and TRBJ2-3, with D possibly matching TRBD1 (6 bases). This CDR3 is 14 amino acids long. Germline-derived CDR1 and CDR2 are SEHNR and FQNEAQ (reference sequence). The V and J ends lost 5 bases and 6 bases respectively, with 15 bases between them. As DNA, the CDR3 is TGTGCCAGCAGCGCGGCGAGGGGGATGGATACGCAGTATTTT. This sequence encodes CASSAARGMDTQYF. The full variable domain, its missing parts supplied by reference TRBV7-9 and TRBJ2-3, is DTGVSQNPRHKITKRGQNVTFRCDPISEHNRLYWYRQTLGQGPEFLTYFQNEAQLEKSRLLSDRFSAERPKGSFSTLEIQRTEQGDSAMYLCASSAARGMDTQYFGPGTRLTVL.

This clonotype has a count of ten or more. This chain links TRBV6-5 with TRBJ2-7; D remains ambiguous. This CDR3 comprises 12 residues. From germline, CDR1 is MNHEY and CDR2 SVGAGI. V was pared by 11 bases and J by 3 bases, with 14 bases between. This CDR3 reads CAVTNRIYEQYF. Written as DNA, the CDR3 is TGTGCCGTAACGAATCGGATCTACGAGCAGTACTTC.

The rearrangement joins TRBV6-2 or TRBV6-3 to TRBJ2-4; D ambiguous. Trimming cost V 0 bases and J 8 bases, with 5 bases left between them. This CDR3 is 12 amino acids long. Germline lookup yields CDR1 MNHEY and CDR2 SVGEGT. The CDR3 region has the DNA TGTGCCAGCAGTTACTCTTCATACATTCAGTACTTC. This encodes CASSYSSYIQYF.

The chain employs TRBV5-1 and TRBJ2-2, with 7 bases aligning to TRBD1. The CDR3 contains 13 residues. Germline CDR1 is SGHRS and CDR2 is YFSETQ. After removal of 9 bases from V and 6 bases from J, the junction contained 8 bases not matched to a gene. The CDR3 loop is CATNPQGAGELFF. Here the CDR3 DNA reads TGCGCCACCAACCCTCAGGGGGCCGGGGAGCTGTTTTTT.

The CDR3: CASSQGHANTEAFF. CDR3 in DNA: TGTGCCAGCAGCCAAGGGCACGCGAACACTGAAGCTTTCTTT. This chain uses TRBV3-1 with TRBJ1-1; D not resolved. This CDR3 region has 14 residues. CDR1 LGHDT and CDR2 YNNKEL come from the germline V gene (reference sequence). Between the trimmed V and J ends, which lost 1 base and 1 base, there was a span of 7 bases.

This clonotype was picked up many times. Here the CDR3 reads CATSRVLGSNQPQHF. In DNA form, the CDR3 reads TGTGCCACCAGCAGGGTGTTGGGGAGCAATCAGCCCCAGCATTTT. The V gene is TRBV15, the J gene TRBJ1-5, with D unclear. The CDR3 has 15 amino acids. The germline V and J ends were trimmed by 3 bases and 1 base, with 10 bases remaining between them. Germline V gene sequence: CDR1 LNHNV, CDR2 YYDKDF (reference sequence).

The rearrangement links TRBV7-2 to TRBJ2-5, with 10 bases matching TRBD1. The CDR3 extends over 16 amino acids. V gave up 2 bases and J gave up 5 bases; unmatched junction bases: 8. CDR1 and CDR2 from the germline V gene are SGHTA and FQGNSA. Here the CDR3 DNA reads TGTGCCAGCAGCTTAATTGACAGGGGGCATTCGGAGACCCAGTACTTC. It encodes CASSLIDRGHSETQYF.

The chain couples TRBV12-3 or TRBV12-4 to TRBJ2-3; 12 bases map to TRBD1. J was trimmed by 5 bases and V by 0 bases; bases with no gene match: 3. The CDR3 consists of 16 residues. This chain's CDR3 is CASSLAGQGALDTQYF. The CDR3 bases are TGTGCCAGCAGTTTAGCGGGACAGGGGGCATTAGATACGCAGTATTTT.

The rearrangement links TRBV20-1 to TRBJ2-7, with a possible D match to TRBD1 (5 bases). Germline V gives CDR1 DFQATT, CDR2 SNEGSKA (reference sequence). CDR3 length: 13 amino acids. Trimming stripped 6 bases from V and 6 bases from J, with 18 bases between. CDR3 sequence (DNA): TGCAGTGCAATAGGGGCCACTTTGGTCGAGCAGTACTTC. This encodes CSAIGATLVEQYF.

This clonotype has only one observation. V gene TRBV7-9 combines with J gene TRBJ1-1; a possible D gene is TRBD1 (5 bases). The germline gives CDR1 SEHNR, CDR2 FQNEAQ (reference sequence). The V end lost 3 bases, the J end lost 6 bases, and 14 bases lay between the germline ends. The CDR3 has 14 amino acids. The CDR3 loop reads CASSFAGFNPEAFF. In DNA form, the CDR3 reads TGTGCCAGCAGCTTCGCAGGGTTTAATCCTGAAGCTTTCTTT.

The genes are TRBV5-1 and TRBJ2-4; D gene unclear. Germline V CDR1 and CDR2: SGHRS, YFSETQ. The CDR3 is made up of 15 amino acids. V lost 0 bases and J lost 13, with 20 bases in between. CDR3 in DNA: TGCGCCAGCAGCTTGGACCAGCCTGGTTACAATGAGCAGTACTTC. Translated, it gives CASSLDQPGYNEQYF.

This chain links TRBV6-5 with TRBJ2-1; 8 bases align to TRBD2. Germline lookup yields CDR1 MNHEY and CDR2 SVGAGI. The CDR3 spans 15 residues. With 3 bases clipped from V and 8 bases from J, the junction kept 9 bases outside the gene matches. The CDR3 loop is CASSYSGLAKDEQFF. CDR3 coding DNA: TGTGCCAGCAGTTATTCCGGACTAGCTAAGGATGAGCAGTTCTTC.

Regarding this clonotype: At one boundary the junction diverges from the germline segment, which might be a read error. The chain couples TRBV24-1 to TRBJ1-2, with D tentatively TRBD1 (5 bases). The CDR3 spans 13 residues. Germline V lookup: CDR1 KGHDR, CDR2 SFDVKD. CDR3 sequence: CATSDPGHSGHTF. The CDR3, as DNA: TGTGCCACCAGTGACCCAGGGCATTCTGGCCACACCTTC.

This clonotype was counted ten times or more. This chain joins TRBV7-9 and TRBJ2-7; D may be TRBD1 (5 bases). The germline V gene has CDR1 SEHNR and CDR2 FQNEAQ (reference sequence). Between the trimmed V and J ends, which lost 3 bases and 4 bases, there was a span of 13 bases. This CDR3 contains 14 residues. The CDR3 is CASSFRVDSYEQYF. In nucleotides, the CDR3 is TGTGCCAGCAGCTTTCGGGTTGACAGTTACGAGCAGTACTTC.

The chain couples TRBV7-9 to TRBJ1-5; perhaps TRBD1 as D (5 bases). This CDR3 region has 13 residues. Per the germline V gene, CDR1 is SEHNR and CDR2 is FQNEAQ (reference sequence). Trimming stripped 3 bases from V and 10 bases from J, with 13 bases between. As DNA, the CDR3 is TGTGCCAGCAGCTTTGGGGGTGGGGAACCCCAGCATTTT. The encoded protein is CASSFGGGEPQHF.

This clonotype was picked up a small number of times. The chain joins TRBV12-3 or TRBV12-4 to TRBJ2-3; 7 bases fit TRBD1. The CDR3 contains 14 residues. J was trimmed by 8 bases and V by 4 bases; bases with no gene match: 9. CDR3: CASSSPPGQSTQYF. The DNA for the CDR3 is TGTGCCAGCAGTTCCCCACCGGGACAGTCTACGCAGTATTTT.

Here the CDR3 reads CASSSDSYSNQPQHF. The CDR3 coding sequence is TGTGCCAGCAGTTCGGACAGCTATAGCAATCAGCCCCAGCATTTT. This chain uses TRBV28 with TRBJ1-5; a possible D gene is TRBD1 (6 bases). Per germline, CDR1 MDHEN and CDR2 SYDVKM. V was trimmed by 4 bases and J by 0 bases, leaving 10 bases between them. CDR3 length: 15 amino acids. Full variable domain (remainder filled in from reference TRBV28 and TRBJ1-5): DVKVTQSSRYLVKRTGEKVFLECVQDMDHENMFWYRQDPGLGLRLIYFSYDVKMKEKGDIPEGYSVSREKKERFSLILESASTNQTSMYLCASSSDSYSNQPQHFGDGTRLSIL.

CDR3 amino acids: CATSNQDRIQETQYF. In DNA form, the CDR3 reads TGTGCCACCAGCAACCAGGACCGAATCCAAGAGACCCAGTACTTC. V and J are TRBV15 and TRBJ2-5; no firm D call. This CDR3 spans 15 amino acids. Trimming left V 4 bases short and J 1 base short, with 13 bases between. CDR1 LNHNV and CDR2 YYDKDF come from the germline V gene (reference sequence).

This clonotype was detected a few times. This chain links TRBV5-1 with TRBJ1-2, with 8 positions matching TRBD1. The V gene's germline CDR1 is SGHRS and CDR2 YFSETQ. V trimming: 7 bases; J trimming: 7 bases; junction bases outside the gene matches: 9. This CDR3 spans 13 amino acids. The CDR3 sequence: CASSWTGQLGYTF. The DNA for the CDR3 is TGCGCCAGCTCCTGGACAGGGCAACTTGGCTACACCTTC. Drawing the rest from reference TRBV5-1 and TRBJ1-2, the complete variable domain is KAGVTQTPRYLIKTRGQQVTLSCSPISGHRSVSWYQQTPGQGLQFLFEYFSETQRNKGNFPGRFSGRQFSNSRSEMNVSTLELGDSALYLCASSWTGQLGYTFGSGTRLTVV.

The chain employs TRBV7-2 and TRBJ2-1; 12 bases are shared with TRBD2. J gave up 5 bases and V 4 bases, and 6 bases lay outside the gene matches. This CDR3 is built from 16 residues. Germline CDR1 and CDR2: SGHTA and FQGNSA. CDR3 region: CASSSVTSGGNNEQFF. In DNA form, the CDR3 reads TGTGCCAGCAGCTCTGTGACTAGCGGGGGAAACAATGAGCAGTTCTTC.

This clonotype was recorded a few times. In nucleotides, the CDR3 is TGTGCCAGCAGCCCGGCCCCGGTGGGCACAGATACGCAGTATTTT. This gives the protein CASSPAPVGTDTQYF. The rearrangement links TRBV7-8 to TRBJ2-3; D is ambiguous. Trimming left V 5 bases short and J 1 base short, with 13 bases between. CDR1 is SGHVS and CDR2 is FQNEAQ in the germline V gene. CDR3 length: 15 amino acids.

The chain links TRBV20-1 to TRBJ2-7; perhaps TRBD1 as D (6 bases). The CDR3 has 15 amino acids. The germline V and J ends were trimmed by 3 bases and 1 base, with 16 bases remaining between them. The germline gives CDR1 DFQATT, CDR2 SNEGSKA (reference sequence). The CDR3: CSASSGQHNSYEQYF. The CDR3 region has the DNA TGCAGTGCTAGTTCCGGACAGCACAATTCCTACGAGCAGTACTTC.

This clonotype was counted a few times. The chain employs TRBV12-3 or TRBV12-4 and TRBJ1-5, with D maybe TRBD1 (6 bases). This CDR3 region has 15 residues. The ends were cut back, 3 bases at V and 4 bases at J, with 13 bases in the middle. CDR3: CASSFRRGGNQPQHF. DNA of the CDR3: TGTGCCAGCAGTTTCAGAAGGGGGGGGAATCAGCCCCAGCATTTT.

The chain employs TRBV2 and TRBJ2-7; 11 positions match TRBD1. The germline gives CDR1 SNHLY, CDR2 FYNNEI. The CDR3 is 17 residues long. J gave up 3 bases and V 2 bases, and 9 bases lay outside the gene matches. The CDR3 sequence: CASSETGTGGFSYEQYF. The CDR3 DNA reads as TGTGCCAGCAGTGAAACCGGGACAGGGGGTTTTAGCTACGAGCAGTACTTC.

This clonotype was seen a handful of times. This chain uses TRBV28 with TRBJ1-1, with no clear D. Trimming cost V 8 bases and J 1 base, with 8 bases left between them. The CDR3 sequence is 12 residues long. Germline loops: CDR1 MDHEN, CDR2 SYDVKM. The CDR3 nucleotides read TGTGCCAGCCTGGACGGGAACACTGAAGCTTTCTTT. Translating gives CASLDGNTEAFF.

This clonotype appeared a few times. The chain links TRBV7-8 to TRBJ1-1; D uncertain. CDR3 length: 14 residues. With 5 bases removed from V and 4 bases from J, the gap between germline ends came to 14 bases. The germline V gene encodes CDR1 SGHVS and CDR2 FQNEAQ. The CDR3 DNA is TGTGCCAGCAGCGTGGCTCTTCGGCTCACTGAAGCTTTCTTT. It translates to CASSVALRLTEAFF. Full variable domain (remainder filled in from reference TRBV7-8 and TRBJ1-1): GAGVSQSPRYKVAKRGQDVALRCDPISGHVSLFWYQQALGQGPEFLTYFQNEAQLDKSGLPSDRFFAERPEGSVSTLKIQRTQQEDSAVYLCASSVALRLTEAFFGQGTRLTVV.

This chain links TRBV4-3 with TRBJ1-4, with a weak D call TRBD1 (5 bases). The CDR3 is made up of 16 amino acids. Germline V gene data show CDR1 as LGHNA and CDR2 as YSLEER. Trimming took off 0 bases at V and 3 bases at J, with 11 bases between the two ends. The CDR3 DNA follows: TGCGCCAGCAGCCAAGATAGGGGCGAGGCTAATGAAAAACTGTTTTTT. Translating gives CASSQDRGEANEKLFF.